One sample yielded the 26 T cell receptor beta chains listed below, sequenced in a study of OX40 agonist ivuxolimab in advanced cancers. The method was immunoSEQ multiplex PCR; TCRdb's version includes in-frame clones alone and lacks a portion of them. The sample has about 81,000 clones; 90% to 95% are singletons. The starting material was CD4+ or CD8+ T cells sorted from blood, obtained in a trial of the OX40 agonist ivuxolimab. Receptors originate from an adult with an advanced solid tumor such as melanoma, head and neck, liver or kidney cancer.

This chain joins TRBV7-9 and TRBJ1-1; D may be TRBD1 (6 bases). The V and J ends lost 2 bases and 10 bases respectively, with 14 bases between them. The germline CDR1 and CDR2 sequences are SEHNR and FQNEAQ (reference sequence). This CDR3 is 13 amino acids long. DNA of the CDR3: TGTGCCAGCAGCTTAATATCCGGGGGGGCAGCTTTCTTT. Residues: CASSLISGGAAFF.

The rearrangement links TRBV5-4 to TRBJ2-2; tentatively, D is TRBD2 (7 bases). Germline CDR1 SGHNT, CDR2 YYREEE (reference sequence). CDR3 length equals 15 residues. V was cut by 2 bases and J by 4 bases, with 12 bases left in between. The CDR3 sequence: CASSLQGGGTGELFF. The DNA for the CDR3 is TGTGCCAGCAGCTTACAAGGGGGGGGCACCGGGGAGCTGTTTTTT.

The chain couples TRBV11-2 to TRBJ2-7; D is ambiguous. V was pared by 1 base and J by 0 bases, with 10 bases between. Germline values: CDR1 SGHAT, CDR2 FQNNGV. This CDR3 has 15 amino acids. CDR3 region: CASSLVQASSYEQYF. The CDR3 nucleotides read TGTGCCAGCAGCTTAGTCCAGGCTAGCTCCTACGAGCAGTACTTC.

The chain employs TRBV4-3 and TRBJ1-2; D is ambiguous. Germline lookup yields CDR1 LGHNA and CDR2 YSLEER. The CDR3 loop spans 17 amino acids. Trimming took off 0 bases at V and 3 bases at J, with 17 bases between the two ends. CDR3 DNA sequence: TGCGCCAGCAGCCAAGATGCAGTCCGGGGAAGGGACTATGGCTACACCTTC. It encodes CASSQDAVRGRDYGYTF.

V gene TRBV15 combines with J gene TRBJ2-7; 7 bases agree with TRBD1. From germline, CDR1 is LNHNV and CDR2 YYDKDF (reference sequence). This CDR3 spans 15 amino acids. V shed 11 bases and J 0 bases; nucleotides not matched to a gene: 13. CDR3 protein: CASGPGRGFSYEQYF. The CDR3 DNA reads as TGTGCCTCGGGCCCGGGCAGGGGGTTCTCCTACGAGCAGTACTTC.

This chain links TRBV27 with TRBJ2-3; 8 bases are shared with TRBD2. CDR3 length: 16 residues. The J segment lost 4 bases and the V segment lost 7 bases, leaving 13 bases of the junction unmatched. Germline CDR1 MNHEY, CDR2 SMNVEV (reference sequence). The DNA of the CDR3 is TGTGCCAGCACCCCCATCACGGCGGGGGGCCCAGATACGCAGTATTTT. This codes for CASTPITAGGPDTQYF.

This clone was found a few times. The CDR3 DNA reads TGTGCCAGCAGCGTTGGTTCCGGCACCATATATTTT. Protein product: CASSVGSGTIYF. The chain links TRBV7-9 to TRBJ1-3; D gene unclear. CDR3 length equals 12 residues. Trimming left V 5 bases short and J 9 bases short, with 11 bases between. Germline CDR1 reads SEHNR; CDR2 reads FQNEAQ (reference sequence).

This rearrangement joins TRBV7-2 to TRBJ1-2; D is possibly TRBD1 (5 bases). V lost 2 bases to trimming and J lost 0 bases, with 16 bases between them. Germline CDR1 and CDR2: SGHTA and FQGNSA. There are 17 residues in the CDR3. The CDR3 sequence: CASSLSMGRGANYGYTF. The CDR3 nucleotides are TGTGCCAGCAGCTTATCGATGGGACGGGGGGCTAACTATGGCTACACCTTC. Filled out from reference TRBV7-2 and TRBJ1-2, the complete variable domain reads GAGVSQSPSNKVTEKGKDVELRCDPISGHTALYWYRQSLGQGLEFLIYFQGNSAPDKSGLPSDRFSAERTGGSVSTLTIQRTQQEDSAVYLCASSLSMGRGANYGYTFGSGTRLTVV.

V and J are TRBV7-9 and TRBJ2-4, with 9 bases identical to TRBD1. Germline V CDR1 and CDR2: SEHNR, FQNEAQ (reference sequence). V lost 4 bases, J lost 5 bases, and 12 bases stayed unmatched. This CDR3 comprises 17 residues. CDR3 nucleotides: TGTGCCAGCAGCTCTGTTACAGGGGGCGCGTCCGAAAACATTCAGTACTTC. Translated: CASSSVTGGASENIQYF.

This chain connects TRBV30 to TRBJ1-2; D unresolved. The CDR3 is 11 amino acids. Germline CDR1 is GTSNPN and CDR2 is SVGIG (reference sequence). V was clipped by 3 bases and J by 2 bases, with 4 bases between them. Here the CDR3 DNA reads TGTGCCTGGAGGCCGAACTATGGCTACACCTTC. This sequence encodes CAWRPNYGYTF.

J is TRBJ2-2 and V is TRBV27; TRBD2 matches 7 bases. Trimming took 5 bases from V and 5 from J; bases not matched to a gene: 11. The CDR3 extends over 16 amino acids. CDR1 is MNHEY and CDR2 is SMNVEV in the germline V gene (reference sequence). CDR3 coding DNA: TGTGCCAGCAGTCGAGGACTAGGAGGTCGGACCGGGGAGCTGTTTTTT. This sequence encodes CASSRGLGGRTGELFF.

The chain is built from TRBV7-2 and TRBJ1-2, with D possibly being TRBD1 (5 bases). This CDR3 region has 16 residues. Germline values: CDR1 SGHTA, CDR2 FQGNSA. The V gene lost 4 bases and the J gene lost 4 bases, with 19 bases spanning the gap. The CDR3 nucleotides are TGTGCCAGCAGCTCCCTTGCGGGGGTTGCACCCTATGGCTACACCTTC. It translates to CASSSLAGVAPYGYTF.

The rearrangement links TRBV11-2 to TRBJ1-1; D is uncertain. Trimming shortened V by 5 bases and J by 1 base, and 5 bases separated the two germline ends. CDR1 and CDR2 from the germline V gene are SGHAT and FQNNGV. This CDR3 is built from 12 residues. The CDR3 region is CASSQWNTEAFF. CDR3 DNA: TGTGCCAGCAGCCAATGGAACACTGAAGCTTTCTTT.

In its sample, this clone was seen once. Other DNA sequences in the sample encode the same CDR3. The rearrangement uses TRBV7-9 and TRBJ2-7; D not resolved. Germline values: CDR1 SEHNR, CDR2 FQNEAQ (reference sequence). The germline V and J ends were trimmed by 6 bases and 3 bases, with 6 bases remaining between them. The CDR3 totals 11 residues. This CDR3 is CASSLSYEQYF. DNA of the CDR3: TGTGCCAGCAGTCTCAGCTACGAGCAGTACTTC.

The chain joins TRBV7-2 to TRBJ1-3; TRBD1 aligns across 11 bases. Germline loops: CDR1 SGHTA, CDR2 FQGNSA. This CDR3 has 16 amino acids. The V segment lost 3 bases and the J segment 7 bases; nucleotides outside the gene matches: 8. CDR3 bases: TGTGCCAGCAGCTTTTCTTCGGGACAGGGGGAGAACACCATATATTTT. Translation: CASSFSSGQGENTIYF. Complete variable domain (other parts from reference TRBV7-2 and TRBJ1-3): GAGVSQSPSNKVTEKGKDVELRCDPISGHTALYWYRQSLGQGLEFLIYFQGNSAPDKSGLPSDRFSAERTGGSVSTLTIQRTQQEDSAVYLCASSFSSGQGENTIYFGEGSWLTVV.

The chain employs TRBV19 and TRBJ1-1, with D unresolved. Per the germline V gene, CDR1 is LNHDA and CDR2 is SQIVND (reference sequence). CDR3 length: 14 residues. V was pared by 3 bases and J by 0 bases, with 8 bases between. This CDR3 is CASSIGQMNTEAFF. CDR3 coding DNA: TGTGCCAGTAGTATCGGGCAGATGAACACTGAAGCTTTCTTT.

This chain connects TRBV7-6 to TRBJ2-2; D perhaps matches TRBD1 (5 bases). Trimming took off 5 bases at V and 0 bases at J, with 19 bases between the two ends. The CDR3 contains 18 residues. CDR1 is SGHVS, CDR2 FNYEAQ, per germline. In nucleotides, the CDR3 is TGTGCCAGCAGCCCCTCAATTGGGGCCCCCGCGAACACCGGGGAGCTGTTTTTT. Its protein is CASSPSIGAPANTGELFF. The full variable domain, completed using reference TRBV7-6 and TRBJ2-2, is GAGVSQSPRYKVTKRGQDVALRCDPISGHVSLYWYRQALGQGPEFLTYFNYEAQQDKSGLPNDRFSAERPEGSISTLTIQRTEQRDSAMYRCASSPSIGAPANTGELFFGEGSRLTVL.

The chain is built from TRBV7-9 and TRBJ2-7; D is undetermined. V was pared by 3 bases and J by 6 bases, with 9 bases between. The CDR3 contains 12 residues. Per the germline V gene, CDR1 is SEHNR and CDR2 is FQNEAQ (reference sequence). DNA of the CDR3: TGTGCCAGCAGCTTCGGAGCTCCCGAGCAGTACTTC. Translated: CASSFGAPEQYF.

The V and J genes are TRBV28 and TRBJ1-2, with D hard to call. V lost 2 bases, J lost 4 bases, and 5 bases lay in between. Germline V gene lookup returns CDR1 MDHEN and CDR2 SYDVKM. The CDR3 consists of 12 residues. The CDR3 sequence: CASSLRVYGYTF. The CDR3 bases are TGTGCCAGCAGTTTAAGGGTCTATGGCTACACCTTC.

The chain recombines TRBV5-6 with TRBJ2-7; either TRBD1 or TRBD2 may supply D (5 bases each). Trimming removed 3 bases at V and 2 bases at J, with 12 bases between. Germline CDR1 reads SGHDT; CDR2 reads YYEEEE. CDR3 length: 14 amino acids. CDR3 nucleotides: TGTGCCAGCAGCTCGACAGAGAGGGCCTACGAGCAGTACTTC. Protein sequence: CASSSTERAYEQYF.

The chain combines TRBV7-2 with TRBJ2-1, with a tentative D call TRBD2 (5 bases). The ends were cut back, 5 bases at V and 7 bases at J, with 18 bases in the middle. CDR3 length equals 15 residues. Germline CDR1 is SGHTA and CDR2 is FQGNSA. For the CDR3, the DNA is TGTGCCAGCAGCCCCTCGGTAGCGTGGGCAAATGAGCAGTTCTTC. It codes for CASSPSVAWANEQFF.

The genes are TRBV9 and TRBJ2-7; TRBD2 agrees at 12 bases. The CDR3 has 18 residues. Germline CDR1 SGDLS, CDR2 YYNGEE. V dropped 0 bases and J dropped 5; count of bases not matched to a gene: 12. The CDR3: CASSVASVAGLAGNEQYF. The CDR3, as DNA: TGTGCCAGCAGCGTAGCATCAGTTGCCGGACTAGCGGGGAACGAGCAGTACTTC.

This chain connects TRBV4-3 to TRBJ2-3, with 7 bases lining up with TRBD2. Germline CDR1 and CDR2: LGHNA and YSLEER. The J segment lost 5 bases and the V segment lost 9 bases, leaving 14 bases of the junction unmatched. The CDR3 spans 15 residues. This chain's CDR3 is CASSRGEWVIDTQYF. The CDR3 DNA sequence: TGCGCCAGTTCCCGGGGGGAATGGGTTATAGATACGCAGTATTTT.

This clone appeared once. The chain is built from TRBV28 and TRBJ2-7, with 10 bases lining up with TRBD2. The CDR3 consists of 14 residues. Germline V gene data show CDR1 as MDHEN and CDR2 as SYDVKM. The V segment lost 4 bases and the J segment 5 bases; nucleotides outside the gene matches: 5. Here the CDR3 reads CASSSSGREDEQYF. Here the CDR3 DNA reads TGTGCCAGCAGTTCGAGCGGGAGGGAGGACGAGCAGTACTTC.

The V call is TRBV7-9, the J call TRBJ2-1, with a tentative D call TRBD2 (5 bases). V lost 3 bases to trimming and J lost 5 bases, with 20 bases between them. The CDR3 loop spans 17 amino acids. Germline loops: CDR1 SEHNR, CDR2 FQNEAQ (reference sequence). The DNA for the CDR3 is TGTGCCAGCAGCTTCAATGGAGCGGCGGAATCTGACAATGAGCAGTTCTTC. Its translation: CASSFNGAAESDNEQFF.

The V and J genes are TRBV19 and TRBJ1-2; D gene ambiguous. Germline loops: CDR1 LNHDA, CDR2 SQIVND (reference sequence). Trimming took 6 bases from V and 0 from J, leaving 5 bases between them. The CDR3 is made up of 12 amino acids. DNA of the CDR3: TGTGCCAGTAGCCTTTCTAACTATGGCTACACCTTC. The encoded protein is CASSLSNYGYTF.